This is a list of T cell receptor beta chains from one sample in a study of control samples from healthy donors and cancer patients. Here immunoSEQ multiplex PCR was the method, and the copy in TCRdb shows in-frame clones only, minus some. This sample carries about 45,000 clones, more than 65% of them seen once, and the ten largest clones take over 15%. The sample was formalin-fixed, paraffin-embedded tissue. These receptors came from a male donor with melanoma. The CDR3 runs from the conserved cysteine through the conserved F or W. D genes are given only for firm matches. The size entry is marked missing in some rows and otherwise reads once, few, many or a size class.

j_call,d_call,clone_size,v_call,cdr3_nt,cdr3_aa
TRBJ2-2,.,.,TRBV7-9,TGTGCCAGCAGCTTAGCGGAGGGGACCGGGGAGCTGTTTTTT,CASSLAEGTGELFF
TRBJ2-5,.,medium-sized,TRBV9,TGTGCAGAACCTTTCACGGACCAAGAGACCCAGTACTTC,CAEPFTDQETQYF
TRBJ1-5,TRBD1,.,TRBV12-3/TRBV12-4,TGTGCCAGCAGGTTAGACAGGGGGCAGCCCCAGCATTTT,CASRLDRGQPQHF
TRBJ2-1,TRBD2,few,TRBV15,TGTGCCACCAGCAGAGATAGCGGGACGTACAATGAGCAGTTCTTC,CATSRDSGTYNEQFF
TRBJ2-2,TRBD1,.,TRBV11-3,TGTGCCAGCAGCTTCGGACAGGGGGCAGCCGGGAAGCTGTTTTTT,CASSFGQGAAGKLFF
TRBJ2-6,.,.,TRBV7-3,TGTGCCAGCAGCTTAAATGCAGCAGTCTCTGGGGCCAACGTCCTGACTTTC,CASSLNAAVSGANVLTF
TRBJ2-7,TRBD1,.,TRBV7-9,TGTGCCAGCTACAAACTTGGACAGGGGCGTTCGTACGAGCAGTACTTC,CASYKLGQGRSYEQYF
TRBJ2-7,TRBD1,.,TRBV19,TGTGCCAGTAGTATTTTTGGGACAGGGGGCGGTGAGCAGTACTTC,CASSIFGTGGGEQYF
TRBJ1-1,TRBD1,once,TRBV4-1,TGCGCCAGCAGCTTTAATCAGGGGGCTGAAGCTTTCTTT,CASSFNQGAEAFF
TRBJ2-7,TRBD2,.,TRBV10-3,TGTGCCATCAGTATAGCGGGAGGGTCCTACGAGCAGTACTTC,CAISIAGGSYEQYF
TRBJ1-1,TRBD1,once,TRBV29-1,TGCAGCCTAAGGACAGGGGCGGCCCTAGGGGCTGAAGCTTTCTTT,CSLRTGAALGAEAFF
TRBJ1-5,.,once,TRBV4-1,TGCGCCAGCAGCCAAGGCGCGGCAATAAATCAGCCCCAGCATTTT,CASSQGAAINQPQHF
TRBJ2-3,.,.,TRBV29-1,TGCAGCGTTGAAGATCAAATCACAGATACGCAGTATTTT,CSVEDQITDTQYF
TRBJ2-7,.,.,TRBV12-3/TRBV12-4,TGTGCCAGCAGTCCGGGGACACCCTACGAGCAGTACTTC,CASSPGTPYEQYF
TRBJ2-1,TRBD2,.,TRBV24-1,TGTGCCACTAGCAGGCGGGGGAATGAGCAGTTCTTC,CATSRRGNEQFF
TRBJ1-1,.,.,TRBV28,TGTGCCAGCAGTTCCCCCCGGAACACTGAAGCTTTCTTT,CASSSPRNTEAFF
TRBJ1-5,TRBD1,few,TRBV18,TGTGCCAGCTCACCCCGGGACAGGGGGCTCAATCAGCCCCAGCATTTT,CASSPRDRGLNQPQHF
TRBJ2-7,.,.,TRBV12-2,TGTGCAAGTCTCCCGGGACAGGGTGTTAACGAGCAGTACTTC,CASLPGQGVNEQYF
TRBJ1-5,.,once,TRBV28,TGTGCCAGCAGGCCCCCGGAGATCCAGCCCCAGCATTTT,CASRPPEIQPQHF
TRBJ2-1,TRBD2,once,TRBV3-1/TRBV3-2,TGTGCCAGCAGCCCCTTTGAACTAGCGGGATTCAGCAATGAGCAGTTCTTC,CASSPFELAGFSNEQFF
TRBJ1-1,TRBD1,few,TRBV12-3/TRBV12-4,TGTGCCAGCAGCCTCAGGGGGGAAGCTTTCTTT,CASSLRGEAFF
TRBJ2-5,.,.,TRBV11-2,TGTGCCAGCAGCCCACAGGGAATCGGGGAGACCCAGTACTTC,CASSPQGIGETQYF
TRBJ1-3,.,.,TRBV12-3/TRBV12-4,TGTGCCGGCGGGCCCAGCTCTGGAAACACCATATATTTT,CAGGPSSGNTIYF
TRBJ1-1,TRBD1,.,TRBV19,TGTGCCAGTAGTATAGGGACAGGGGGTACGAACACTGAAGCTTTCTTT,CASSIGTGGTNTEAFF
TRBJ2-1,TRBD2,few,TRBV3-1/TRBV3-2,TGTGCCAGCAGCCAAGATAGGGCGGGAGGTGTGAGGGAGCAGTTCTTC,CASSQDRAGGVREQFF
TRBJ2-4,.,.,TRBV28,TGTGCCAGCACCACCTATCAGGGAGGCAAAAACATTCAGTACTTC,CASTTYQGGKNIQYF
TRBJ1-6,.,few,TRBV3-1/TRBV3-2,TGTGCCAGCAGCATACAGCCTGGGGCAGCCTATACAACCCTCCACTTT,CASSIQPGAAYTTLHF
TRBJ2-2,TRBD2,.,TRBV6-5,TGTGCCAGCAGCCTCAGGGCGGGAGGGCCCGGGGAGCTGTTTTTT,CASSLRAGGPGELFF
TRBJ1-5,TRBD1,.,TRBV28,TGTGCCATCGGGGGGACAGGGAATTACAATCAGCCCCAGCATTTT,CAIGGTGNYNQPQHF
TRBJ2-2,TRBD1,.,TRBV5-1,TGCGCCAGCAGCTATGGGACAGGAGCAAACACCGGGGAGCTGTTTTTT,CASSYGTGANTGELFF
TRBJ1-5,.,.,TRBV24-1,TGTGCCACCAGTGATTCTTCGAGGGGCAGCTCTGGCGATCAGCCCCAGCATTTT,CATSDSSRGSSGDQPQHF
TRBJ2-3,.,.,TRBV6-5,TGTGCCAGCAGTTTACGAGAAAGCACAGATACGCAGTATTTT,CASSLRESTDTQYF
TRBJ2-7,.,.,TRBV10-3,TGTGCCATCAGCCAAGGGGTTATCTACGAGCAGTACTTC,CAISQGVIYEQYF
TRBJ2-7,.,.,TRBV5-1,TGCGCCAGCAGCGATACAGGGATTACCTCCTACGAGCAGTACTTC,CASSDTGITSYEQYF
TRBJ1-1,.,.,TRBV28,TGTGCCAGCAGGAGTCTCAGGCACATGAACACTGAAGCTTTCTTT,CASRSLRHMNTEAFF
TRBJ2-1,.,once,TRBV19,TGTGCCAGTAGTAGCTCCCTTGGGGGTCAAACGCAGTTCTTC,CASSSSLGGQTQFF
TRBJ1-1,.,.,TRBV5-1,TGCGCCAGCAGCTTGGGGGCCAGGGGGAACACTGAAGCTTTCTTT,CASSLGARGNTEAFF
TRBJ2-2,.,few,TRBV18,TGTGCCAGCTCACCACCATCAGGGACGAACACCGGGGAGCTGTTTTTT,CASSPPSGTNTGELFF
TRBJ2-7,.,.,TRBV6-6,TGTGCCAGCAGTTCCGGGACCACCTACGAGCAGTACTTC,CASSSGTTYEQYF
TRBJ2-1,.,.,TRBV4-2,TGTGCCAGCAGCCAAGATATTTACCGGAGCTCCTACAATGAGCAGTTCTTC,CASSQDIYRSSYNEQFF
TRBJ1-3,.,.,TRBV10-3,TGTGCCATCAGTGAGTTACAGGAGGGCGATTCTGGAAACACCATATATTTT,CAISELQEGDSGNTIYF
TRBJ2-1,TRBD1,once,TRBV29-1,TGCAGCGTTGATAAACAGGGGCGGAATGAGCAGTTCTTC,CSVDKQGRNEQFF
TRBJ1-1,TRBD1,.,TRBV23-1,TGCGCCAGCCAAAAGAGGGACAGGGTTTCCCCGAAGAGAGCTTTCTTT,CASQKRDRVSPKRAFF
TRBJ2-1,TRBD2,.,TRBV3-1/TRBV3-2,TGTGCCAGCAGCCAGCCCCTATCGGGACTAGCGGGAGGCAATGAGCAGTTCTTC,CASSQPLSGLAGGNEQFF
TRBJ2-3,TRBD1,.,TRBV10-3,TGTGCCATCAGTGAGGACAGGGGGTTCAGCACAGATACGCAGTATTTT,CAISEDRGFSTDTQYF